The source of this T cell receptor beta chain is a study of T cells in Graves' hyperthyroidism and ophthalmopathy. Looking at the study overall: Before treatment of any kind, peripheral blood was taken at initial diagnosis. Study-wide results and caveats: Ophthalmopathy prediction by the model preceded onset by a median about 6.3 months.

CDR1 is ENHRY and CDR2 is SYGVKD in the germline V gene. This CDR3 region has 15 residues. Trimming left V 3 bases short and J 0 bases short, with 9 bases between. This clonotype came up a few times. Antigen: not known. PBMCs stemmed from less than 13 ml fresh peripheral blood. Using RNA transcripts as the source, TCR beta CDR3 regions were amplified. A first-round RT-PCR of the TCR CDR3 used the HTBI primer set. TCRdb called the multiplex PCR reads again in MiXCR, with one record for every CDR3 protein. This sample has approximately 210,000 distinct CDR3 sequences, with 15% to 20% found just once. The rearrangement links TRBV10-3 to TRBJ1-3, with D unclear. This clonotype was obtained from a man in his fifties or sixties with Graves' hyperthyroidism. Source material: blood. The CDR3 DNA is TGTGCCATCAGTGATTGGTTTGGCTCTGGAAACACCATATATTTT. This translates into CAISDWFGSGNTIYF.